This T cell receptor (beta chain) stems from a study of T cell responses to AZD1222 COVID-19 vaccine. Study-wide context: Some second doses came at about 4 weeks and others at about 12 weeks; these were pooled.

The CDR3 totals 15 residues. V lost 4 bases and J lost 4, with 14 bases in between. Germline assignment: CDR1 SGHNT and CDR2 YYREEE (reference sequence). Of note for this clone: Its antigen remains unknown.

Study-level findings and limits: Along spike, vaccine-associated CD4 TCRs were found throughout, with dominance at 160-218 and 743-854. The reported proportion of spike-specific TCRs targeting unmutated variant regions was nearly half.

The assay was immunoSEQ multiplex PCR, and TCRdb's table has in-frame clones only and misses some. The sample records 150,000 to 180,000 clones, around 89% being singletons. The source of this sequence is an adult in good health. The V call is TRBV5-4, the J call TRBJ2-2, with D possibly matching TRBD2 (5 bases). Material: peripheral blood, obtained on day 0 of AZD1222 vaccination. This CDR3 is CASSTPGVVTGELFF. CDR3 nucleotide sequence: TGTGCCAGCAGCACCCCCGGGGTAGTCACCGGGGAGCTGTTTTTT.